Listed here are 10 T cell receptor beta chains from one sample, sequenced in a study of blood T cell repertoires in COVID-19. Clones were read by immunoSEQ multiplex PCR, and TCRdb kept only the in-frame ones, dropping some. The sample yields some 60,000 clones, approximately 92% seen once. Sample: peripheral blood. Receptors were obtained from a man aged 55 to 70 with acute or convalescent COVID-19.

V is TRBV30 and J is TRBJ2-3; possibly TRBD2 for D (7 bases). The CDR3 is 15 amino acids. Germline CDR1 reads GTSNPN; CDR2 reads SVGIG (reference sequence). V lost 4 bases to trimming and J lost 0 bases, with 14 bases between them. CDR3 sequence (DNA): TGTGCCTGGACGGGGGCGGGAGTAAGCACAGATACGCAGTATTTT. Amino acids: CAWTGAGVSTDTQYF.

The chain employs TRBV3-1 (or the pseudogene TRBV3-2) and TRBJ1-2, with D possibly being TRBD1 (5 bases). The V end lost 3 bases, the J end lost 4 bases, and 6 bases lay between the germline ends. The CDR3 loop spans 12 amino acids. CDR1 is LGHDT, CDR2 YNNKEL, per germline (reference sequence). The chain's CDR3 is CASSQGGYGYTF. The CDR3 bases are TGTGCCAGCAGCCAGGGGGGCTATGGCTACACCTTC.

The V call is TRBV19, the J call TRBJ2-1, with a possible D match to TRBD1 (5 bases). CDR3 length equals 15 residues. Germline values: CDR1 LNHDA, CDR2 SQIVND (reference sequence). V was trimmed by 3 bases and J by 8 bases, leaving 17 bases between them. CDR3 in DNA: TGTGCCAGTAGTATTAGTGGGGCGATACAGGATGAGCAGTTCTTC. This codes for CASSISGAIQDEQFF.

The chain combines TRBV28 with TRBJ1-3, with D possibly matching TRBD1 (5 bases). Trimming took off 7 bases at V and 4 bases at J, with 17 bases between the two ends. CDR1 and CDR2 from the germline V gene are MDHEN and SYDVKM. CDR3 length equals 15 residues. The CDR3 coding sequence is TGTGCCAGCACCCCGGGGGGAAGTGGCGGAAACACCATATATTTT. Translated: CASTPGGSGGNTIYF.

The chain employs TRBV11-2 and TRBJ1-1, with a tentative D call TRBD1 (5 bases). With 3 bases removed from V and 4 bases from J, the gap between germline ends came to 18 bases. There are 16 residues in the CDR3. Germline-derived CDR1 and CDR2 are SGHAT and FQNNGV. The CDR3 bases are TGTGCCAGCAGCTTGTCAAGGGGTGGGAAGAGCACTGAAGCTTTCTTT. This codes for CASSLSRGGKSTEAFF. Looking up the rest from reference TRBV11-2 and TRBJ1-1 gives the full variable domain: EAGVAQSPRYKIIEKRQSVAFWCNPISGHATLYWYQQILGQGPKLLIQFQNNGVVDDSQLPKDRFSAERLKGVDSTLKIQPAKLEDSAVYLCASSLSRGGKSTEAFFGQGTRLTVV.

This chain's CDR3 is CASMLEQRNTEAFF. The CDR3 bases are TGTGCCAGCATGTTGGAACAGAGAAACACTGAAGCTTTCTTT. This chain connects TRBV2 to TRBJ1-1; no reliable D call. Looked up from germline, CDR1 is SNHLY and CDR2 is FYNNEI. V lost 7 bases and J lost 2, with 14 bases in between. The CDR3 consists of 14 residues.

The chain uses TRBV19 and TRBJ1-3; 9 bases are shared with TRBD1. The CDR3 length is 15 residues. Germline-derived CDR1 and CDR2 are LNHDA and SQIVND (reference sequence). J gave up 4 bases and V 5 bases, and 6 bases lay outside the gene matches. CDR3 in DNA: TGTGCCAGTAGTTTGGGACAGGGCGGCGGAAACACCATATATTTT. Amino acids: CASSLGQGGGNTIYF.

V gene TRBV6-2 or TRBV6-3 combines with J gene TRBJ2-7; 7 nucleotides align to TRBD1. The CDR3 consists of 15 residues. Germline V gene data show CDR1 as MNHEY and CDR2 as SVGEGT. The V and J ends lost 5 bases and 0 bases, in that order; junction bases with no gene match: 7. The CDR3 sequence is CASSRGQESSYEQYF. The CDR3 DNA sequence: TGTGCCAGCAGTCGAGGACAGGAATCCTCCTACGAGCAGTACTTC.

This clone was found once. This sequence joins TRBV11-3 and TRBJ1-1; D unclear. V lost 6 bases and J 0 bases, leaving 11 bases between the germline ends. This CDR3 comprises 14 residues. Per the germline V gene, CDR1 is SGHNT and CDR2 is YENEEA. The CDR3 DNA sequence: TGTGCCAGCAGGGGCAGAAGGATGAACACTGAAGCTTTCTTT. It translates to CASRGRRMNTEAFF.

CDR3 DNA sequence: TGTGCCAGTAGTATGAGCGGGAGTACGTACGAGCAGTACTTC. It is translated as CASSMSGSTYEQYF. This rearrangement joins TRBV19 to TRBJ2-7, with 8 bases identical to TRBD2. This CDR3 region has 14 residues. J lost 4 bases, V lost 3 bases, and 5 bases had no gene match. From germline, CDR1 is LNHDA and CDR2 SQIVND (reference sequence).